Listed below are T cell receptor beta chains from one sample, sequenced in a study of pediatric ulcerative colitis. Produced via immunoSEQ multiplex PCR; TCRdb's table is partial and in-frame only. The sample shows tens of thousands of clones, around 76% of them seen only once. The sequenced material came from gut tissue. Every receptor here comes from a girl aged 5 to 17 with moderate ulcerative colitis. Both conserved end residues are part of each CDR3. A D gene is named only where the DNA matches it firmly. Rows give clone size only sometimes, using once, few, many, or a class for an expanded clone.

cdr3_aa cdr3_nt d_call j_call v_call clone_size
CAWSLGRFGTDTQYF TGTGCCTGGAGTTTAGGTAGGTTCGGCACAGATACGCAGTATTTT . TRBJ2-3 TRBV30 .
CASRLQPTGASNQPQHF TGTGCCAGCAGATTACAACCGACAGGGGCGAGCAATCAGCCCCAGCATTTT TRBD1 TRBJ1-5 TRBV28 .
CASGQGWEQYF TGTGCCAGCGGGCAGGGCTGGGAGCAGTACTTC . TRBJ2-7 TRBV6-5 few
CASSFQGGGYTF TGTGCCAGCAGCTTTCAAGGAGGCGGCTACACCTTC . TRBJ1-2 TRBV13 .
CASSQDKTDNSGNTIYF TGCGCCAGCAGCCAAGATAAGACAGACAACTCTGGAAACACCATATATTTT . TRBJ1-3 TRBV4-3 .
CASSLSDGEQFF TGTGCCAGCAGCTTGTCAGACGGTGAGCAGTTCTTC . TRBJ2-1 TRBV7-9 .
CAISSGSYEQYF TGTGCCATCAGTAGTGGAAGCTACGAGCAGTACTTC . TRBJ2-7 TRBV10-3 .
CASSYTGGGREFF TGTGCCAGCAGTTACACTGGGGGGGGTCGGGAGTTCTTC TRBD2 TRBJ2-1 TRBV6-6 .
CSARDRTRMDF TGCAGTGCTAGAGATCGAACTAGGATGGACTTC . TRBJ2-4 TRBV20-1 few
CATSRSQGVVTEAFF TGTGCCACCTCACGATCCCAGGGGGTAGTCACTGAAGCTTTCTTT TRBD1 TRBJ1-1 TRBV6-5 .
CAWSRRQGIFRYGYTF TGTGCCTGGAGTAGGAGACAGGGGATTTTTCGTTATGGCTACACCTTC TRBD1 TRBJ1-2 TRBV30 .
CASSLVSPGAYLGQETQYF TGCGCCAGCAGCTTGGTCTCGCCAGGGGCTTATTTGGGCCAAGAGACCCAGTACTTC . TRBJ2-5 TRBV5-1 .
CASSAAGSSYNEQFF TGTGCCAGCAGTGCAGCAGGGAGCTCCTACAATGAGCAGTTCTTC . TRBJ2-1 TRBV2 .
CASSIGAEKEADTQYF TGTGCCAGCAGTATTGGTGCCGAAAAGGAGGCAGATACGCAGTATTTT . TRBJ2-3 TRBV28 .
CASSLAARGEKLFF TGTGCCAGCAGTTTAGCCGCCAGGGGAGAAAAACTGTTTTTT . TRBJ1-4 TRBV27 .
CASSGTSVNEQFF TGTGCCAGTTCAGGGACCTCTGTCAATGAGCAGTTCTTC . TRBJ2-1 TRBV19 .
CASSIPTGDHYGYTF TGTGCCAGTAGTATTCCGACAGGCGACCATTATGGCTACACCTTC . TRBJ1-2 TRBV19 .
CASSLRTSGNNEQFF TGTGCCAGCAGCCTGAGGACTAGCGGAAACAATGAGCAGTTCTTC TRBD2 TRBJ2-1 TRBV5-4 once
CASRTGASYEQYF TGTGCCAGCAGAACAGGAGCTTCCTACGAGCAGTACTTC . TRBJ2-7 TRBV27 .
CASSPPRTGGSEAFF TGTGCCAGCAGTCCGCCTCGGACAGGTGGTTCTGAAGCTTTCTTT TRBD1 TRBJ1-1 TRBV28 .
CASSRDRDAYNEQFF TGTGCCAGCAGCCGTGACAGGGACGCTTACAATGAGCAGTTCTTC TRBD1 TRBJ2-1 TRBV7-2 .
CASSLDRTFDEQYF TGCGCCAGCAGCTTGGATCGGACTTTCGACGAGCAGTACTTC . TRBJ2-7 TRBV5-1 .
CASIPPPRQGAREQYF TGTGCCAGCATCCCTCCCCCCCGACAGGGGGCTCGCGAGCAGTACTTC TRBD1 TRBJ2-7 TRBV27 .
CASRGQGGSYEQYF TGTGCCAGCAGGGGACAGGGAGGATCCTACGAGCAGTACTTC TRBD1 TRBJ2-7 TRBV6-6 .
CASSLVPGNTIYF TGTGCCAGCAGCTTAGTTCCGGGAAACACCATATATTTT . TRBJ1-3 TRBV7-2 .
CATSGWGQPQHF TGTGCCACCAGCGGATGGGGTCAGCCCCAGCATTTT . TRBJ1-5 TRBV15 .
CASSVGSATNYGYTF TGTGCCAGCAGCGTAGGTTCAGCTACGAACTATGGCTACACCTTC . TRBJ1-2 TRBV9 .
CASSSSQYYEQYF TGTGCCAGCAGTTCTAGCCAGTACTACGAGCAGTACTTC . TRBJ2-7 TRBV28 .
CSVRQAAYEQYF TGCAGCGTGAGGCAAGCCGCCTACGAGCAGTACTTC . TRBJ2-7 TRBV29-1 .
CASSSLQGARNSPLHF TGTGCCAGCAGCTCCCTACAGGGGGCACGTAATTCACCCCTCCACTTT TRBD1 TRBJ1-6 TRBV11-2 once
CASSILPSGYYTGELFF TGTGCCAGCAGCATCCTTCCTAGCGGGTACTACACCGGGGAGCTGTTTTTT TRBD2 TRBJ2-2 TRBV11-2 few
CASSEPGPQETQYF TGTGCTAGTTCTGAGCCGGGCCCCCAAGAGACCCAGTACTTC . TRBJ2-5 TRBV12-5 .
CASSSEGNPYEQYF TGTGCCAGCAGCTCCGAGGGTAATCCCTACGAGCAGTACTTC . TRBJ2-7 TRBV13 .
CASSVAPGGTEAFF TGTGCCAGCAGCGTAGCCCCAGGGGGCACTGAAGCTTTCTTT TRBD1 TRBJ1-1 TRBV9 .
CASSPDRAATNEKLFF TGCGCCAGCAGCCCAGACAGGGCCGCGACTAATGAAAAACTGTTTTTT TRBD1 TRBJ1-4 TRBV4-3 .
CAISPGRPEQYF TGTGCCATCAGTCCAGGGAGGCCCGAGCAGTACTTC . TRBJ2-7 TRBV10-3 .
CSVGFGANEQYF TGCAGCGTTGGCTTCGGCGCTAACGAGCAGTACTTC . TRBJ2-7 TRBV29-1 .
CASTPPPGQGTLLTQHF TGTGCCAGCACCCCTCCACCGGGCCAGGGGACTTTATTAACCCAGCATTTT . TRBJ1-5 TRBV28 .
CASSLLPGTAYEQYF TGTGCCAGCAGTTTACTGCCAGGAACCGCCTACGAGCAGTACTTC . TRBJ2-7 TRBV28 .
CASGEIREAFF TGTGCCAGCGGAGAGATACGTGAAGCTTTCTTT . TRBJ1-1 TRBV21-1 .
CASGGTLGEAFF TGTGCCAGCGGTGGGACCCTGGGTGAAGCTTTCTTT . TRBJ1-1 TRBV28 once
CASSWSPGQPQHF TGTGCCAGCAGCTGGAGTCCAGGCCAGCCCCAGCATTTT . TRBJ1-5 TRBV5-4 .
CASSRTGRGLDEQYF TGTGCCAGCTCACGAACAGGGCGAGGTCTGGACGAGCAGTACTTC . TRBJ2-7 TRBV18 .
CASSSDRAAGGYTF TGTGCCAGCAGCTCGGACAGGGCGGCGGGCGGCTACACCTTC TRBD1 TRBJ1-2 TRBV5-6 .
CASCTRGQGWETQYF TGTGCCAGTTGCACGCGGGGCCAGGGGTGGGAGACCCAGTACTTC . TRBJ2-5 TRBV2 .
CASSSRGQAYEQYF TGTGCCAGCAGCTCCAGGGGGCAAGCCTACGAGCAGTACTTC TRBD1 TRBJ2-7 TRBV11-1 .
CASSSGLNTEAFF TGTGCCAGCAGCTCGGGACTGAACACTGAAGCTTTCTTT . TRBJ1-1 TRBV11-3 .
CASSLVAGKSYEQYF TGCGCCAGCAGCTTGGTAGCGGGTAAAAGCTACGAGCAGTACTTC TRBD2 TRBJ2-7 TRBV5-1 few
CASSRQGAGLTYNEQFF TGTGCCAGCAGCCGACAGGGGGCGGGGTTAACCTACAATGAGCAGTTCTTC TRBD1 TRBJ2-1 TRBV5-5 .
CASSRGLAGYNEQFF TGTGCCAGCAGCAGGGGACTAGCGGGATACAATGAGCAGTTCTTC TRBD2 TRBJ2-1 TRBV7-8 .
CAISESDSSNQPQHF TGTGCCATCAGTGAATCGGACAGCAGCAATCAGCCCCAGCATTTT . TRBJ1-5 TRBV10-3 once
CASSQDEGQNYGYTF TGTGCCAGCAGCCAAGACGAGGGACAGAACTATGGCTACACCTTC TRBD1 TRBJ1-2 TRBV4-2 few
CASSQGDRADGYTF TGTGCCAGCAGCCAGGGCGACAGGGCGGATGGCTACACCTTC TRBD1 TRBJ1-2 TRBV4-2 medium-sized
CASSYDTGGVYEQYF TGTGCCAGCAGCTACGACACGGGAGGGGTATACGAGCAGTACTTC TRBD2 TRBJ2-7 TRBV11-2 .
CASSLRQGMNTEAFF TGTGCCAGCAGCTTACGGCAGGGGATGAACACTGAAGCTTTCTTT . TRBJ1-1 TRBV11-2 .